This T cell receptor beta chain was identified in a study of blood T cell repertoires in COVID-19. V was pared by 0 bases and J by 9 bases, with 23 bases between. Germline V gene data show CDR1 as LGHNA and CDR2 as YSLEER. The CDR3 has 17 residues. Assignments of participants to cohorts depended upon their own reported clinical history. Libraries were prepared by immunoSEQ multiplex PCR; TCRdb keeps only in-frame clonotypes and omits some of them. Of 310,000 or so clones detected, roughly 87% appear once; the ten largest clones hold around 8.9%. This TCR came from a woman under 30 who had recovered from COVID-19. V usage is TRBV4-3 and J usage is TRBJ2-5; a weak D match, TRBD2 (7 bases). The source material was PBMCs or T cells enriched from blood (not recorded which). Written as DNA, the CDR3 is TGCGCCAGCAGCCAAGATCACCGCGACCGCGGGGGCCAGGCCCAGTACTTC. Translating gives CASSQDHRDRGGQAQYF.